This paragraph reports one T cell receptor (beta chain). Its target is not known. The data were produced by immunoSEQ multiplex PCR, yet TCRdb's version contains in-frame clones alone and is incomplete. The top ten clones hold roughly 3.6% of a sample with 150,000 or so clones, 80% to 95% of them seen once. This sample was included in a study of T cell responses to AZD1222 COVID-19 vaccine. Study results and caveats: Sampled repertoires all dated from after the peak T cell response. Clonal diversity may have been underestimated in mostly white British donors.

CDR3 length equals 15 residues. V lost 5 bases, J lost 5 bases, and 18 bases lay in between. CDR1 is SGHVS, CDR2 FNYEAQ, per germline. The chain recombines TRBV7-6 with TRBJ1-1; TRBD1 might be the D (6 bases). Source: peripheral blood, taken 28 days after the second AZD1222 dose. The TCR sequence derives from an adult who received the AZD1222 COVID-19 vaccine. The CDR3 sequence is CASSPNRVGRTEAFF. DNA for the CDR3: TGTGCCAGCAGCCCGAACAGGGTAGGACGAACTGAAGCTTTCTTT.